Listed below are T cell receptor beta chains from one sample, sequenced in a study of cytomegalovirus exposure and HLA in healthy donors. Data came from immunoSEQ multiplex PCR; TCRdb stores just in-frame clones and leaves some out. The data hold 100,000 to 150,000 clones, with 95% to 97% observed a single time. Sample: PBMCs. The receptors were gathered from a man younger than 35 in good health and CMV-seronegative. Both conserved end residues are part of each CDR3. Fields, in order: D gene, V gene, clone size, J gene, CDR3 DNA, CDR3 protein. D genes are given only for firm matches. Only some rows state a clone size, as once, few, many or a class for expanded clones.

-	TRBV7-2	-	TRBJ1-1	TGTGCCAGCACCCTGGGGAGTCTCCCGAACACTGAAGCTTTCTTT	CASTLGSLPNTEAFF
-	TRBV4-1	-	TRBJ2-2	TGCGCCAGCAGCCGTGGGTTGGGCGGGACGGTTACCGGGGAGCTGTTTTTT	CASSRGLGGTVTGELFF
-	TRBV4-2	-	TRBJ2-7	TGTGCCAGCAGCCAAGCCACAGTATACGGAACCTACGAGCAGTACTTC	CASSQATVYGTYEQYF
TRBD1	TRBV6-5	once	TRBJ1-1	TGTGCCAGCAGGGGGGATACAGGGGGCGAGGATGAAGCTTTCTTT	CASRGDTGGEDEAFF
-	TRBV19	once	TRBJ1-2	TGTGCCAGTAGACAGCTGGGCTATGGCTACACCTTC	CASRQLGYGYTF
TRBD2	TRBV4-1	-	TRBJ2-1	TGCGCCAGCAGCCAATACCTTCCCGGGACTAGCGGGAGGTACAATGAGCAGTTCTTC	CASSQYLPGTSGRYNEQFF
-	TRBV4-3	once	TRBJ1-4	TGCGCCAGCAGCCAAGATATGGACAGCAATTATGAAAAACTGTTTTTT	CASSQDMDSNYEKLFF
-	TRBV11-2	-	TRBJ2-7	TGTGCCAGCAGCCGAGAAGGACTAAGCTCCTACGAGCAGTACTTC	CASSREGLSSYEQYF
TRBD2	TRBV30	-	TRBJ2-3	TGTGCCTGGAGTGTCCCGGGACTAGCGCCCAGCACAGATACGCAGTATTTT	CAWSVPGLAPSTDTQYF
-	TRBV28	-	TRBJ1-2	TGTGCCAGCACCCTCCCGGGAGCTCGAGGATACACCTTC	CASTLPGARGYTF
TRBD2	TRBV7-8	-	TRBJ2-1	TGTGCCAGCAGCTGGGGGGGACTAGCGGACTCCTACAATGAGCAGTTCTTC	CASSWGGLADSYNEQFF
TRBD1	TRBV6-6	-	TRBJ1-5	TGTGCCAGCAGTTCCCCAGGGGGAAGCAATCAGCCCCAGCATTTT	CASSSPGGSNQPQHF
TRBD1	TRBV28	-	TRBJ2-7	TGTGCCAGCAGTCAGTTCCTCCGGACAGGAACCTACGAGCAGTACTTC	CASSQFLRTGTYEQYF
-	TRBV28	-	TRBJ2-7	TGTGCCAGCAGGAGGACAAGGGGCTACGAGCAGTACTTC	CASRRTRGYEQYF
-	TRBV30	-	TRBJ2-5	TGTGCCTGGAGTGTAGCGGGCGGGGAGACCCAGTACTTC	CAWSVAGGETQYF
-	TRBV6-5	-	TRBJ1-4	TGTGCCAGCAAAACGCACAGGGAGAGCGAAAAACTGTTTTTT	CASKTHRESEKLFF
TRBD1	TRBV28	-	TRBJ1-4	TGTGCCAGCAGTTACCCGGGGACAGCAACTAATGAAAAACTGTTTTTT	CASSYPGTATNEKLFF
-	TRBV27	-	TRBJ2-7	TGTGCCAGCAGTTTAGGCCTAGCCTACGAGCAGTACTTC	CASSLGLAYEQYF
TRBD1	TRBV5-5	-	TRBJ2-7	TGTGCCAGCAGCTTGGAAAACAGGGGATTCGACGAGCAGTACTTC	CASSLENRGFDEQYF
TRBD2	TRBV4-1	-	TRBJ2-1	TGCGCCAGCAGCCAAGGTCGACTAGCGGGATTCTCCTACAATGAGCAGTTCTTC	CASSQGRLAGFSYNEQFF
-	TRBV30	once	TRBJ1-2	TGTGCCTGGAGTTTAGACAGGACAGCCTATGGCTACACCTTC	CAWSLDRTAYGYTF
TRBD2	TRBV28	-	TRBJ2-1	TGTGCCAGCAGTTTATGGACTAGCGGGACATTCTACAATGAGCAGTTCTTC	CASSLWTSGTFYNEQFF
-	TRBV7-9	-	TRBJ2-5	TGTGCCAGTCATTCGATAGGGGGGGCGCGACGGAGTGAGACCCAGTACTTC	CASHSIGGARRSETQYF
-	TRBV27	-	TRBJ2-7	TGTGCCAGCAGTTTAGGCCACTCCTACGAGCAGTACTTC	CASSLGHSYEQYF
TRBD1	TRBV30	-	TRBJ2-7	TGTGCCTGGAGTACGGGACAGGCCCTCTACGAGCAGTACTTC	CAWSTGQALYEQYF
TRBD2	TRBV9	-	TRBJ2-1	TGTGCCAGCAGCTCATTAGCGGGAGTCTCGAATGAGCAGTTCTTC	CASSSLAGVSNEQFF
TRBD1	TRBV6-1	-	TRBJ2-1	TGTGCCAGCAGTATCCGGACAGGGCCCAATGGGCAGTTCTTC	CASSIRTGPNGQFF
TRBD1	TRBV20-1	-	TRBJ1-6	TGCAGTGGAGACAGGGCAAGGCTCCACTTT	CSGDRARLHF
TRBD2	TRBV6-6	-	TRBJ2-1	TGTGCCAGCAGTTACTCGACAGCGGGAGGCTACAATGAGCAGTTCTTC	CASSYSTAGGYNEQFF
-	TRBV9	-	TRBJ1-1	TGTGCCAGCAGTGGGGGGGGCGCGAGCACTGAAGCTTTCTTT	CASSGGGASTEAFF
-	TRBV11-2	-	TRBJ2-1	TGTGCCAGCACGACCGGGACTCACAATGAGCAGTTCTTC	CASTTGTHNEQFF
-	TRBV7-2	-	TRBJ1-1	TGTGCCAGCAGCTTAGTGGTCGGAGCTTTCTTT	CASSLVVGAFF
TRBD2	TRBV5-6	-	TRBJ2-1	TGTGCCAGCAGCTTGAGCGGGGCCTACAATGAGCAGTTCTTC	CASSLSGAYNEQFF
-	TRBV7-8	-	TRBJ2-7	TGTGCCAGCAGCTTCGGGAGCTCCTACGAGCAGTACTTC	CASSFGSSYEQYF
-	TRBV19	-	TRBJ1-4	TGTGCCACCGAGACAGCTTTGGGGGAAAAACTGTTTTTT	CATETALGEKLFF
TRBD1	TRBV25-1	-	TRBJ2-2	TGTGCCAGCAAGGGACAGCTGAACACCGGGGAGCTGTTTTTT	CASKGQLNTGELFF
-	TRBV29-1	-	TRBJ1-1	TGCAGCGTTGTATCAGTGAACACTGAAGCTTTCTTT	CSVVSVNTEAFF
-	TRBV4-2	once	TRBJ1-4	TGTGCCAGCAGCCAAGAATTGGTGACGGGGGATGAAAAACTGTTTTTT	CASSQELVTGDEKLFF
TRBD2	TRBV28	-	TRBJ2-7	TGTGCCAGCAGCTCGGGACTAGCGACCTACGAGCAGTACTTC	CASSSGLATYEQYF
-	TRBV21-1	-	TRBJ1-5	TGTGCCAGCAGCACCCATAGCAATCAGCCCCAGCATTTT	CASSTHSNQPQHF
-	TRBV7-6	-	TRBJ2-7	TGTGCCAGCAGCTCGTCGCCCCCTAGCGCCGAGCAGTACTTC	CASSSSPPSAEQYF
TRBD1	TRBV11-2	-	TRBJ1-1	TGTGCCAGCAGCCCCCCGGACAGGGTAACTGAAGCTTTCTTT	CASSPPDRVTEAFF
-	TRBV5-1	-	TRBJ2-7	TGCGCCAGCAGCTCCCGGACTGGAGACTACGAGCAGTACTTC	CASSSRTGDYEQYF